Listed here are 16 T cell receptor beta chains from one sample, sequenced in a study of a mutant IDH1 vaccine in newly diagnosed glioma. TCRdb keeps only in-frame clones here, not all; method: immunoSEQ multiplex PCR. The sample has roughly 70,000 clones, 84% seen once; the top ten hold about 9.4%. No antigen is known for these receptors. Time point: week 11, during vaccination. What each vaccine dose contained was 300 ug of mutant IDH1 20-mer peptide, accompanied by topical imiquimod. The sequencing used PBMCs, collected from a glioma patient whose treatment included an IDH1 peptide vaccine. These receptors all come from a woman between 50 and 59 years old with glioma.

V is TRBV5-1 and J is TRBJ2-5, with D possibly being TRBD2 (6 bases). Trimming shortened V by 4 bases and J by 0 bases, and 13 bases separated the two germline ends. Germline V gene data show CDR1 as SGHRS and CDR2 as YFSETQ. This CDR3 contains 15 residues. CDR3 residues: CASSIAGGYQETQYF. The CDR3 DNA follows: TGCGCCAGCAGCATTGCTGGGGGGTACCAAGAGACCCAGTACTTC.

The chain is built from TRBV13 and TRBJ2-2, with TRBD2 as a possible D gene (5 bases). The CDR3 totals 14 residues. The germline gives CDR1 PRHDT, CDR2 FYEKMQ (reference sequence). V lost 3 bases and J lost 6, with 11 bases in between. Here the CDR3 DNA reads TGTGCCAGCAGCTTTCGGGATCCCCCCGGGGAGCTGTTTTTT. Protein product: CASSFRDPPGELFF.

This sequence joins TRBV10-3 and TRBJ1-3; no clear D gene. Between the trimmed V and J ends, which lost 4 bases and 2 bases, there was a span of 3 bases. Germline values: CDR1 ENHRY, CDR2 SYGVKD. This CDR3 is built from 12 residues. The CDR3 sequence is CAISVPGNTIYF. CDR3 sequence (DNA): TGTGCCATCAGTGTTCCTGGAAACACCATATATTTT.

This chain links TRBV6-1 with TRBJ1-5; 7 positions agree with TRBD1. The germline gives CDR1 MNHNS, CDR2 SASEGT. V was pared by 4 bases and J by 2 bases, with 2 bases of the junction left unmatched. This CDR3 spans 14 amino acids. The CDR3 nucleotides read TGTGCCAGCAGTGTCGGGACAGGCAATCAGCCCCAGCATTTT. It is translated as CASSVGTGNQPQHF.

This clone appeared once. The chain couples TRBV19 to TRBJ2-2; 9 bases agree with TRBD2. This CDR3 region has 15 residues. CDR1 is LNHDA and CDR2 is SQIVND in the germline V gene (reference sequence). The junction had 8 bases not matched to a gene; V was cut back by 8 bases and J by 4 bases. CDR3 nucleotides: TGTGCCAGTCAATTAGCGGGGGTCCCCACCGGGGAGCTGTTTTTT. Translated, it gives CASQLAGVPTGELFF.

The V gene is TRBV4-1, the J gene TRBJ2-1; D is possibly TRBD1 or TRBD2 (5 bases each). Germline CDR1 is MGHRA and CDR2 is YSYEKL. CDR3 length: 13 amino acids. V was trimmed by 1 base and J by 8 bases, leaving 9 bases between them. The DNA of the CDR3 is TGCGCCAGCAGCCAAGTCGGGGCGTATGAGCAGTTCTTC. Amino acid sequence: CASSQVGAYEQFF.

The V call is TRBV19, the J call TRBJ1-4; no clear D. Germline assignment: CDR1 LNHDA and CDR2 SQIVND (reference sequence). The CDR3 covers 15 residues. V was trimmed by 2 bases and J by 0 bases, leaving 7 bases between them. The CDR3, as DNA: TGTGCCAGTAGTATATTATCCGCAACTAATGAAAAACTGTTTTTT. This encodes CASSILSATNEKLFF.

The V gene is TRBV7-2, the J gene TRBJ2-7, with D possibly being TRBD1 (6 bases). The CDR3 is made up of 14 amino acids. CDR1 and CDR2 from the germline V gene are SGHTA and FQGNSA. The V end lost 5 bases, the J end lost 6 bases, and 17 bases lay between the germline ends. The CDR3 DNA sequence: TGTGCCAGCAGCCCATCGGGACACCAGGCCGAGCAGTACTTC. It is translated as CASSPSGHQAEQYF.

This clone was observed once. CDR3 in amino acids: CAWTGQTMNTEAFF. Written as DNA, the CDR3 is TGTGCCTGGACCGGACAGACCATGAACACTGAAGCTTTCTTT. The chain has TRBV30 and TRBJ1-1; the D gene is possibly TRBD1 (6 bases). The V gene lost 4 bases and the J gene lost 0 bases, with 12 bases spanning the gap. Germline values: CDR1 GTSNPN, CDR2 SVGIG (reference sequence). There are 14 residues in the CDR3.

The V and J genes are TRBV9 and TRBJ2-1, with 7 bases fitting TRBD2. This CDR3 has 15 amino acids. Per germline, CDR1 SGDLS and CDR2 YYNGEE. The V segment lost 0 bases and the J segment 8 bases; nucleotides outside the gene matches: 8. The CDR3 loop is CASSVGTRTPDEQFF. In DNA, the CDR3 is TGTGCCAGCAGCGTAGGGACTAGAACCCCAGATGAGCAGTTCTTC.

The chain recombines TRBV6-1 with TRBJ1-2; 8 positions match TRBD1. There are 14 residues in the CDR3. With 2 bases clipped from V and 11 bases from J, the junction kept 10 bases outside the gene matches. Germline lookup yields CDR1 MNHNS and CDR2 SASEGT. The chain's CDR3 is CASSEMGQAIRYTF. Here the CDR3 DNA reads TGTGCCAGCAGTGAAATGGGACAGGCAATAAGATACACCTTC.

This clone has more than one count but fewer than ten. The chain couples TRBV30 to TRBJ1-1; maybe TRBD1 (5 bases). Trimming removed 3 bases at V and 2 bases at J, with 10 bases between. The CDR3 extends over 13 amino acids. CDR1 GTSNPN and CDR2 SVGIG come from the germline V gene (reference sequence). The CDR3 reads CAWSDSDNTEAFF. In DNA, the CDR3 is TGTGCCTGGAGCGACAGCGACAACACTGAAGCTTTCTTT.

The V and J genes are TRBV27 and TRBJ1-5, with D possibly being TRBD1 (5 bases). V shed 8 bases and J shed 6 bases, with 14 bases lying between them. Germline V gene data show CDR1 as MNHEY and CDR2 as SMNVEV (reference sequence). This CDR3 contains 13 residues. The CDR3 here is CASSWDGGQPQHF. Here the CDR3 DNA reads TGTGCCAGCTCCTGGGACGGGGGTCAGCCCCAGCATTTT.

This chain uses TRBV7-2 with TRBJ1-5; no clear D. Trimming removed 6 bases from V and 7 bases from J, with 10 bases in between. This CDR3 region has 12 residues. The germline gives CDR1 SGHTA, CDR2 FQGNSA. The CDR3 is CASSPHGQPQHF. DNA for the CDR3: TGTGCCAGCAGTCCCCACGGGCAGCCCCAGCATTTT. The full variable domain, in which reference TRBV7-2 and TRBJ1-5 provide the parts outside the CDR3, is GAGVSQSPSNKVTEKGKDVELRCDPISGHTALYWYRQSLGQGLEFLIYFQGNSAPDKSGLPSDRFSAERTGGSVSTLTIQRTQQEDSAVYLCASSPHGQPQHFGDGTRLSIL.

This chain joins TRBV2 and TRBJ2-3; TRBD2 matches at 8 bases. Germline CDR1 is SNHLY and CDR2 is FYNNEI. The CDR3 runs 14 residues. V lost 7 bases to trimming and J lost 5 bases; unmatched junction nucleotides: 8. In DNA form, the CDR3 reads TGTGCCAGCACTAAGACGGGGGGGCAAGATACGCAGTATTTT. Protein sequence: CASTKTGGQDTQYF.

The chain joins TRBV5-4 to TRBJ2-3; weak D call: TRBD1 (5 bases). Per germline, CDR1 SGHNT and CDR2 YYREEE (reference sequence). The CDR3 totals 15 residues. V was trimmed by 2 bases and J by 0 bases, leaving 10 bases between them. The CDR3 loop is CASSFDSSSTDTQYF. The CDR3 region has the DNA TGTGCCAGCAGCTTCGACAGTTCTAGCACAGATACGCAGTATTTT.